Each of the 15 T cell receptor beta chains below was sequenced from the same sample in a study of T cell repertoires in ileal Crohn's disease. The method was immunoSEQ multiplex PCR; TCRdb's version includes in-frame clones alone and lacks a portion of them. The sample includes thousands of clones, around 85% of them seen just once. Sequencing was performed on ileal tissue. The receptors originated from an adult with Crohn's disease.

As for this clone: The sample has other DNA sequences that encode this CDR3 too. In nucleotides, the CDR3 is TGTGCCACCAGCAGAGATCGAGGCCAAGAGACCCAGTACTTC. As protein: CATSRDRGQETQYF. The rearrangement links TRBV15 to TRBJ2-5, with D uncertain. CDR3 length: 14 residues. V lost 0 bases and J lost 1, with 6 bases in between. CDR1 and CDR2 (germline): LNHNV, YYDKDF (reference sequence).

The chain joins TRBV19 to TRBJ2-2, with a tentative D call TRBD1 (6 bases). The V gene's germline CDR1 is LNHDA and CDR2 SQIVND (reference sequence). V was shortened by 3 bases and J by 1 base, with 9 bases between the two germline ends. The CDR3 loop spans 15 amino acids. For the CDR3, the DNA is TGTGCCAGTAGTATTGGGACACGGAACACCGGGGAGCTGTTTTTT. Residues: CASSIGTRNTGELFF.

The chain employs TRBV7-8 and TRBJ2-7; 11 bases fit TRBD1. The J segment lost 3 bases and the V segment lost 5 bases, leaving 6 bases of the junction unmatched. Per germline, CDR1 SGHVS and CDR2 FQNEAQ. This CDR3 has 15 residues. In DNA, the CDR3 is TGTGCCAGCAGCCTCAGGACAGGGGGCGGCTACGAGCAGTACTTC. It specifies CASSLRTGGGYEQYF. The full variable domain, rest sourced from reference TRBV7-8 and TRBJ2-7, is GAGVSQSPRYKVAKRGQDVALRCDPISGHVSLFWYQQALGQGPEFLTYFQNEAQLDKSGLPSDRFFAERPEGSVSTLKIQRTQQEDSAVYLCASSLRTGGGYEQYFGPGTRLTVT.

CDR3 in amino acids: CASVRNTEAFF. The CDR3 DNA reads as TGTGCCAGCGTGCGGAACACTGAAGCTTTCTTT. This sequence joins TRBV2 and TRBJ1-1, with D unclear. This CDR3 spans 11 amino acids. Germline CDR1 SNHLY, CDR2 FYNNEI. V dropped 8 bases and J dropped 1 base, with 5 bases sitting between them.

This chain uses TRBV29-1 with TRBJ2-5; D ambiguous. The germline V gene encodes CDR1 SQVTM and CDR2 ANQGSEA. The CDR3 loop spans 11 amino acids. The V and J ends lost 1 base and 9 bases respectively, with 9 bases between them. DNA for the CDR3: TGCAGCGTTGAAGGGCCTGAGGCCCAGTACTTC. Amino acids: CSVEGPEAQYF.

This sequence joins TRBV4-3 and TRBJ2-7; 15 bases match TRBD2. The trim removed 4 bases at V and 7 bases at J, leaving 14 bases unmatched. The CDR3 sequence is 18 residues long. CDR1 is LGHNA, CDR2 YSLEER, per germline. DNA for the CDR3: TGCGCCAGCAGCCGCGGGACTCCAGGACTAGCGGGAGGGGATGAGCAGTACTTC. Its translation: CASSRGTPGLAGGDEQYF.

The V call is TRBV7-6, the J call TRBJ1-1; 7 nucleotides align to TRBD1. CDR3 length: 13 residues. Germline V gives CDR1 SGHVS, CDR2 FNYEAQ. The V gene end was trimmed by 5 bases and the J gene end by 4 bases; junction bases not matched to a gene: 4. The CDR3 sequence is CASSTDRVTEAFF. In DNA, the CDR3 is TGTGCCAGCAGCACAGACAGGGTCACTGAAGCTTTCTTT.

The gene calls are TRBV6-1 and TRBJ2-3; 8 nucleotides match TRBD2. Germline-derived CDR1 and CDR2 are MNHNS and SASEGT. The J segment lost 2 bases and the V segment lost 6 bases, leaving 7 bases of the junction unmatched. CDR3 length equals 15 residues. CDR3 DNA sequence: TGTGCCAGCAGCGGAGCGGGGGCCACCACAGATACGCAGTATTTT. Its translation: CASSGAGATTDTQYF.

The chain employs TRBV10-1 and TRBJ2-1; 9 bases agree with TRBD1. Germline V CDR1 and CDR2: WNHNN, SYGVQD (reference sequence). V lost 8 bases and J lost 4; bases outside the gene matches: 3. CDR3 size: 13 residues. For the CDR3, the DNA is TGCGCCAGCGGGACAGGGATATACAATGAGCAGTTCTTC. Translating it yields CASGTGIYNEQFF.

V and J are TRBV27 and TRBJ2-1, with TRBD2 matching over 9 bases. CDR3 length equals 14 residues. In germline, CDR1 is MNHEY, CDR2 SMNVEV (reference sequence). V shed 5 bases and J 9 bases; nucleotides not matched to a gene: 8. The CDR3 sequence is CASSTFGTSFEQFF. DNA for the CDR3: TGTGCCAGCAGTACCTTCGGGACTAGCTTTGAGCAGTTCTTC.

This clone was observed a few times. The J gene is TRBJ2-7, the V gene TRBV19; TRBD2 matches at 10 bases. The V gene end was trimmed by 5 bases and the J gene end by 7 bases; junction bases not matched to a gene: 14. The CDR3 spans 16 residues. CDR1 and CDR2 (germline): LNHDA, SQIVND (reference sequence). Here the CDR3 DNA reads TGTGCCAGTAGTCTTAGGACTAGCGGACCTCTTAAGGAGCAGTACTTC. It specifies CASSLRTSGPLKEQYF.

V is TRBV6-1 and J is TRBJ1-5; tentatively, D is TRBD1 (6 bases). This CDR3 contains 12 residues. V dropped 7 bases and J dropped 6 bases, with 10 bases sitting between them. Per germline, CDR1 MNHNS and CDR2 SASEGT. CDR3 loop: CASKQGVQPQHF. The CDR3 nucleotides are TGTGCCAGCAAACAGGGCGTTCAGCCCCAGCATTTT.

This clone appeared a single time. The V gene is TRBV7-9, the J gene TRBJ1-1, with 10 bases aligning to TRBD1. This CDR3 has 14 amino acids. V lost 5 bases to trimming and J lost 4 bases; unmatched junction nucleotides: 4. The germline V gene encodes CDR1 SEHNR and CDR2 FQNEAQ (reference sequence). The CDR3 here is CASSGDRGFTEAFF. The CDR3 nucleotides are TGTGCCAGCAGCGGGGACAGGGGCTTCACTGAAGCTTTCTTT.

This clone appeared a few times. The chain uses TRBV28 and TRBJ2-3; 14 bases agree with TRBD2. The germline V gene has CDR1 MDHEN and CDR2 SYDVKM. There are 14 residues in the CDR3. The junction had 6 bases not matched to a gene; V was cut back by 6 bases and J by 10 bases. The CDR3 sequence is CASRPGTSGSPQYF. The CDR3 coding sequence is TGTGCCAGCAGACCCGGGACTAGCGGGAGTCCGCAGTATTTT.

V usage is TRBV10-3 and J usage is TRBJ2-1, with 7 bases lining up with TRBD1. Germline loops: CDR1 ENHRY, CDR2 SYGVKD. The CDR3 spans 14 residues. V was clipped by 6 bases and J by 9 bases; unmatched bases: 11. CDR3 protein: CAISAGTVPIEQFF. In DNA form, the CDR3 reads TGTGCCATCAGCGCCGGGACAGTTCCAATTGAGCAGTTCTTC.